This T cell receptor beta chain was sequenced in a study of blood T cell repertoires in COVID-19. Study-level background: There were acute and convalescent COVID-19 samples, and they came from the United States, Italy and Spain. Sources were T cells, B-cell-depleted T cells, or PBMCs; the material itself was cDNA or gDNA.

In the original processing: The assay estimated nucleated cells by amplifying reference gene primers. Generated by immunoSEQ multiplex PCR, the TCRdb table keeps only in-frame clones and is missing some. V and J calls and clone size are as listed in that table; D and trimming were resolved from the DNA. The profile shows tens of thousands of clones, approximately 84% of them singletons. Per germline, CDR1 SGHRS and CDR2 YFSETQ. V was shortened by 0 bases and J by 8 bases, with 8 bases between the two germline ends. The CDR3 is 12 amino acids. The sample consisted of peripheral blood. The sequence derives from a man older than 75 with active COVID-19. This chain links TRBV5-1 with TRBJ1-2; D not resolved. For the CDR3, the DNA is TGCGCCAGCAGCTTGGGGGAGCTGGGCTACACCTTC. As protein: CASSLGELGYTF.